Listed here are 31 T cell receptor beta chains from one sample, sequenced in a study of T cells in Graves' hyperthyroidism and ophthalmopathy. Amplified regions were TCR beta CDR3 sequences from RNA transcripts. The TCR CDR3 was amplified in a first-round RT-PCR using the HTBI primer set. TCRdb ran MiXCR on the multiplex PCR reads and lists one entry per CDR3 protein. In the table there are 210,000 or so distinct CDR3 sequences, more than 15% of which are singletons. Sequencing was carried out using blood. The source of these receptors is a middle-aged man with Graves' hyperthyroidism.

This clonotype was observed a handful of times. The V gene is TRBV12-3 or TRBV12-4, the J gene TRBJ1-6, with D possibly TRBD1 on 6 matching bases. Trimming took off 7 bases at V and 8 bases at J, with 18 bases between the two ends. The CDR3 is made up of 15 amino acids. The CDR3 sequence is CASTPGVGYDSPLHF. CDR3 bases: TGTGCCAGCACCCCAGGGGTGGGGTACGATTCACCCCTCCACTTT.

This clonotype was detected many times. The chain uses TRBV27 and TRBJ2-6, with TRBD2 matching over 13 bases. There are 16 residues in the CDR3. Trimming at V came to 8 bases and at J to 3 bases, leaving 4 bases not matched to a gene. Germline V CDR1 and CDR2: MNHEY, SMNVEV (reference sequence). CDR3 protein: CASRGLAGSGANVLTF. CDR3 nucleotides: TGTGCCAGCCGGGGACTAGCGGGAAGTGGGGCCAACGTCCTGACTTTC. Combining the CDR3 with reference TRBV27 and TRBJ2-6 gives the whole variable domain EAQVTQNPRYLITVTGKKLTVTCSQNMNHEYMSWYRQDPGLGLRQIYYSMNVEVTDKGDVPEGYKVSRKEKRNFPLILESPSPNQTSLYFCASRGLAGSGANVLTFGAGSRLTVL.

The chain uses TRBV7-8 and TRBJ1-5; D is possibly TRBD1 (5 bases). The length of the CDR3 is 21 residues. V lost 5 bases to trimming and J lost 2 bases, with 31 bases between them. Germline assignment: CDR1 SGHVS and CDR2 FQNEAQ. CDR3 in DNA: TGTGCCAGCAGCCTGTGGCTAGGGCAGGCGGGGGTGAAGGGTGGCAATCAGCCCCAGCATTTT. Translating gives CASSLWLGQAGVKGGNQPQHF.

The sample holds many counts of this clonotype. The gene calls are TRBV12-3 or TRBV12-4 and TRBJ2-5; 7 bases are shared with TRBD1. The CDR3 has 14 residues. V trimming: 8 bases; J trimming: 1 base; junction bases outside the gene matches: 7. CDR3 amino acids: CASSRQGTQETQYF. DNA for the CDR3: TGTGCCAGCTCTCGACAGGGTACCCAAGAGACCCAGTACTTC.

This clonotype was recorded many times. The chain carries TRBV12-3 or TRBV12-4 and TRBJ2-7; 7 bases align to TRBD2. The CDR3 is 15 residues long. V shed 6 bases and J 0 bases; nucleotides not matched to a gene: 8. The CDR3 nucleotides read TGTGCCAGCAGCCAAACACTAGCGACCTCCTACGAGCAGTACTTC. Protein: CASSQTLATSYEQYF.

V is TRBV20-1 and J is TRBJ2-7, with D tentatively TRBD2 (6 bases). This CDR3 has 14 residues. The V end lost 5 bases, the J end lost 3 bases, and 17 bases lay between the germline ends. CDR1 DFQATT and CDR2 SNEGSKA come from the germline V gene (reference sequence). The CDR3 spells CSAATGTGFYEQYF. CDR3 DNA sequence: TGCAGTGCTGCTACCGGGACTGGGTTCTACGAGCAGTACTTC.

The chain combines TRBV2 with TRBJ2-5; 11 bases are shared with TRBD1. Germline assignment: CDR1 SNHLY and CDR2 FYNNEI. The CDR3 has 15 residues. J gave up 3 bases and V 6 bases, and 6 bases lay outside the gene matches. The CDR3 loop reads CASRTGTGGEETQYF. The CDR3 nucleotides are TGTGCCAGCAGGACCGGGACAGGGGGAGAAGAGACCCAGTACTTC.

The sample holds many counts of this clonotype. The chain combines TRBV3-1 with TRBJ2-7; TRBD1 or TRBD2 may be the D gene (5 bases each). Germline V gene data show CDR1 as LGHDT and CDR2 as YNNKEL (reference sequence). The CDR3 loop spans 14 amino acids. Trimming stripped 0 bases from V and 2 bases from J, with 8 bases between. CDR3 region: CASSQDQGPYEQYF. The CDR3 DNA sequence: TGTGCCAGCAGCCAAGATCAGGGACCCTACGAGCAGTACTTC.

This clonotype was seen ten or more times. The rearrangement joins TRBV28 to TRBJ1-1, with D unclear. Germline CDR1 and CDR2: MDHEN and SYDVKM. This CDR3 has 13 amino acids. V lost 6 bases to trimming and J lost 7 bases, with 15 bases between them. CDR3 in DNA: TGTGCCAGCAGCCTCGGCGGGTGGGATGAAGCTTTCTTT. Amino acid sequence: CASSLGGWDEAFF.

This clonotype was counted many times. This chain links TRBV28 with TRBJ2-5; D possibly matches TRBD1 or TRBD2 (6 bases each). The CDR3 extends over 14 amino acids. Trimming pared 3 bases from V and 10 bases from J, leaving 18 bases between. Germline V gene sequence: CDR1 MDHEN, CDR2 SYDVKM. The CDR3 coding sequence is TGTGCCAGCAGTTTGGAGGGGGTCGCCGGGGGCCAGTACTTC. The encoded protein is CASSLEGVAGGQYF.

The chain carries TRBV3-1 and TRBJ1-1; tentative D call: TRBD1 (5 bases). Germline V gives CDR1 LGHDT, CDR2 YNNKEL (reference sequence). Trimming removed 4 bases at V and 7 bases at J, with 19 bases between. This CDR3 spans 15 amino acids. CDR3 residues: CASSPGHSRVLEAFF. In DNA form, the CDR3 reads TGTGCCAGCAGCCCAGGACATTCGCGCGTCCTTGAAGCTTTCTTT.

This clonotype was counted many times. In nucleotides, the CDR3 is TGCACCGCCACGCAGGAGAGCGGACGGCCTGAAGCTTTCTTT. Amino acids: CTATQESGRPEAFF. The genes are TRBV20-1 and TRBJ1-1, with D hard to call. This CDR3 spans 14 amino acids. Germline CDR1 and CDR2: DFQATT and SNEGSKA (reference sequence).

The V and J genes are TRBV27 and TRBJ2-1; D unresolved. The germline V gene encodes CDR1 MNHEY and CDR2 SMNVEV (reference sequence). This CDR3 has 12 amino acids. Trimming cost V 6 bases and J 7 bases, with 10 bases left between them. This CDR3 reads CASRLTLNEQFF. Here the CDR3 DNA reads TGTGCCAGCAGACTAACTTTGAATGAGCAGTTCTTC.

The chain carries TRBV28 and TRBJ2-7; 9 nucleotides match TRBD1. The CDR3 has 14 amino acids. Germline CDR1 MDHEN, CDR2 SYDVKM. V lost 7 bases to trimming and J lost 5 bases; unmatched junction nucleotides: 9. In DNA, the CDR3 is TGTGCCAGCATGACAGGGGGAAGGTACAACGAGCAGTACTTC. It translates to CASMTGGRYNEQYF. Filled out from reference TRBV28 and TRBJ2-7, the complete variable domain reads DVKVTQSSRYLVKRTGEKVFLECVQDMDHENMFWYRQDPGLGLRLIYFSYDVKMKEKGDIPEGYSVSREKKERFSLILESASTNQTSMYLCASMTGGRYNEQYFGPGTRLTVT.

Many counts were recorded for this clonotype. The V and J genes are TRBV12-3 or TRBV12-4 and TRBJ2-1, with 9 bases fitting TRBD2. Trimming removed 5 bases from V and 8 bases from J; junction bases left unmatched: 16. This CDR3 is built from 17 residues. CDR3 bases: TGTGCCAGCAGTACCCAGTGGGCGCGGGAGGGCCTGGATGAGCAGTTCTTC. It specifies CASSTQWAREGLDEQFF.

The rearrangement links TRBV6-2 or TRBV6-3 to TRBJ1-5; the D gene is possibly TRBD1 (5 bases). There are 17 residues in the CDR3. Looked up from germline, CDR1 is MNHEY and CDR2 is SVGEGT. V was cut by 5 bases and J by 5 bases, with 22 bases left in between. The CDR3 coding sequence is TGTGCCAGCAGTGCCCGAGTGGGAGGGACGGTCGATCAGCCCCAGCATTTT. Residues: CASSARVGGTVDQPQHF.

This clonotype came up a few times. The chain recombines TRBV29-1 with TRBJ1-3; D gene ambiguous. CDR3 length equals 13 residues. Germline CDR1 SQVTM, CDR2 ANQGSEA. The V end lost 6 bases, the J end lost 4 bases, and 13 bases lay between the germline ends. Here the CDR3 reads CSVQPTRGNTIYF. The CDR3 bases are TGCAGCGTACAACCAACGAGAGGAAACACCATATATTTT.

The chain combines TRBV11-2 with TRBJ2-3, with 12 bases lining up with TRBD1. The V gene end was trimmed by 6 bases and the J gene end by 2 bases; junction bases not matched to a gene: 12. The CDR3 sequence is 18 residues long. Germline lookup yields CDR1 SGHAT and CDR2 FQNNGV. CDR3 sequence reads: CASRRVWDRGRYTDTQYF. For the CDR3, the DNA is TGTGCCAGCAGGCGAGTTTGGGACAGGGGGCGCTACACAGATACGCAGTATTTT.

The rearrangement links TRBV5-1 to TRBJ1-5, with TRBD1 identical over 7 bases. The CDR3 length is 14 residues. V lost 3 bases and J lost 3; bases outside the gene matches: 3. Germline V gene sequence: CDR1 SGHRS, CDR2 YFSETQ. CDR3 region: CASSWTGLNQPQHF. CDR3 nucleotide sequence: TGCGCCAGCAGCTGGACAGGACTCAATCAGCCCCAGCATTTT.

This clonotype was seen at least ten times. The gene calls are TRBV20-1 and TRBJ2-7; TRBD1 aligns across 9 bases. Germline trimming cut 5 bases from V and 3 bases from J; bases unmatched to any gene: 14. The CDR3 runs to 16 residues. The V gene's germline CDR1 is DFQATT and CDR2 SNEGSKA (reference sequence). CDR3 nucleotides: TGCAGTGCTCCCGGGACAGGGACCAGTTATAGCTACGAGCAGTACTTC. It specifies CSAPGTGTSYSYEQYF.

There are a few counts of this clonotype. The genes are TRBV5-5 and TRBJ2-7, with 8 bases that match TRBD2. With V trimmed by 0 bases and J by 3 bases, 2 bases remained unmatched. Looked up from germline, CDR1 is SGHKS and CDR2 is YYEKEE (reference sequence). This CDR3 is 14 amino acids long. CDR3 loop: CASSLAAGGYEQYF. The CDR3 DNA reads TGTGCCAGCAGCTTGGCGGCGGGGGGCTACGAGCAGTACTTC.

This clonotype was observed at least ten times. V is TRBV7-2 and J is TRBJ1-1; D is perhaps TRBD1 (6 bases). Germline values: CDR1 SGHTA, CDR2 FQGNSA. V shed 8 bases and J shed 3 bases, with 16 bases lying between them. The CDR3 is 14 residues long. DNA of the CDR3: TGTGCCAGCGCAAAACAGGGTGGGGACACTGAAGCTTTCTTT. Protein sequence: CASAKQGGDTEAFF.

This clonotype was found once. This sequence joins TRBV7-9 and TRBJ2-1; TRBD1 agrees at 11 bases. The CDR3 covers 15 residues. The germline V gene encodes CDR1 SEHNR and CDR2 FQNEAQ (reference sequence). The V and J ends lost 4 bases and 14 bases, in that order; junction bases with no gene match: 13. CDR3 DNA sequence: TGTGCCAGCAGCTCGTCCGGGACAGGGGGTTTAAAGGAGTTCTTC. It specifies CASSSSGTGGLKEFF. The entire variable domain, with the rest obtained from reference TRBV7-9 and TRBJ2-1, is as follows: DTGVSQNPRHKITKRGQNVTFRCDPISEHNRLYWYRQTLGQGPEFLTYFQNEAQLEKSRLLSDRFSAERPKGSFSTLEIQRTEQGDSAMYLCASSSSGTGGLKEFFGPGTRLTVL.

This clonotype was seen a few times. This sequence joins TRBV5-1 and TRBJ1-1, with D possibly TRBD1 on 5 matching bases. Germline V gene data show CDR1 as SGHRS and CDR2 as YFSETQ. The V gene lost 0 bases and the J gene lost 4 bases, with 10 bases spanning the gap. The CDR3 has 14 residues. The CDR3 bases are TGCGCCAGCAGCTTGGCCCGGGGCCGCACTGAAGCTTTCTTT. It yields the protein CASSLARGRTEAFF. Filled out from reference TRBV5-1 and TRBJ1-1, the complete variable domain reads KAGVTQTPRYLIKTRGQQVTLSCSPISGHRSVSWYQQTPGQGLQFLFEYFSETQRNKGNFPGRFSGRQFSNSRSEMNVSTLELGDSALYLCASSLARGRTEAFFGQGTRLTVV.

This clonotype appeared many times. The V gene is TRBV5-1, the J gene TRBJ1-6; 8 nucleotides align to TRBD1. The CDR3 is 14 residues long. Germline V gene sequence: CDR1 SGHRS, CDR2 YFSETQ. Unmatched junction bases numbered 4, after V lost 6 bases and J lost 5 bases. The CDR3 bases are TGCGCCAGCAAGGCAGGGGGCGATAATTCACCCCTCCACTTT. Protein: CASKAGGDNSPLHF.

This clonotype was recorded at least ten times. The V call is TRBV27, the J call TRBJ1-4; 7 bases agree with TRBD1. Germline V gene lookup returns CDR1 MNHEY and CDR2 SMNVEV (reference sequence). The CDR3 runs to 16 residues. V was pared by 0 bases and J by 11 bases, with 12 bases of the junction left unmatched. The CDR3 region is CASSLSPGTARTKLFF. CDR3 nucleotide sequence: TGTGCCAGCAGTTTATCCCCGGGGACAGCTAGGACGAAACTGTTTTTT.

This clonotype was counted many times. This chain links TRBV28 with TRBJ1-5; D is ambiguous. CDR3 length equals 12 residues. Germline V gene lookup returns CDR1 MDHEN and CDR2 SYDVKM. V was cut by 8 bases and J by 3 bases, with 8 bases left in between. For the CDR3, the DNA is TGTGCCAGCCGACTAATCAATCAGCCCCAGCATTTT. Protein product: CASRLINQPQHF.

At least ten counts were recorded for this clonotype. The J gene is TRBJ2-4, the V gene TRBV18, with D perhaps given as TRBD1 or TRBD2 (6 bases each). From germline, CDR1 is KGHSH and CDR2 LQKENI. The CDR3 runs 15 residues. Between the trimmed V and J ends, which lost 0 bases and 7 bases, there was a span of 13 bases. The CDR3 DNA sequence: TGTGCCAGCTCACCACCGGCCGGGGGCGAGAACATTCAGTACTTC. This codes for CASSPPAGGENIQYF.

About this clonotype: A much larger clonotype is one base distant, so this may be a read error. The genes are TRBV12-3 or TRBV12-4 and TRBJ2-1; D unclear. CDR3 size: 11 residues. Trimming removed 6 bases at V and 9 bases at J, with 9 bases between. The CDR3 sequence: CASRPGGEQFF. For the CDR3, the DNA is TGTGCCAGCAGACCGGGCGGTGAGCAGTTCTTC.

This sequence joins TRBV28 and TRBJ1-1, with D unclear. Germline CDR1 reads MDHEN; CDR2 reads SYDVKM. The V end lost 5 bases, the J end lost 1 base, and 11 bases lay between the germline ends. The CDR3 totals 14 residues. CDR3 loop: CASSPPRRNTEAFF. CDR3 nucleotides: TGTGCCAGCAGTCCCCCGCGGAGGAACACTGAAGCTTTCTTT.

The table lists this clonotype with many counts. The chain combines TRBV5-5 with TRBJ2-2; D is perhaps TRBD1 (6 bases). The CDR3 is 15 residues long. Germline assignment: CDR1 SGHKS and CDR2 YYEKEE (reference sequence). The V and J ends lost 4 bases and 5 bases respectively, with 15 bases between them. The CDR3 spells CASSNRDKGTGELFF. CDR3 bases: TGTGCCAGCAGCAACCGGGACAAGGGGACCGGGGAGCTGTTTTTT.